Given below is one T cell receptor (beta chain) in context. The antigen is not known. Donors counted as nominally healthy when sampled, yet unrecorded immune exposures were likely. These data originate in a study of cytomegalovirus exposure and HLA in healthy donors. Across the whole study: Early release data held some 79 million unique TCRs from HLA-typed donors.

Study results and limitations: Accurate predictions that matched the HLA-A and HLA-B alleles of most subjects were reportedly made from TCR beta sequences.

In the PCR, 60 Vbeta and 13 Jbeta primers were used. Generated by immunoSEQ multiplex PCR, the TCRdb table keeps only in-frame clones and is missing some. The data hold approximately 150,000 clones, with more than 75% observed a single time. Sequencing input: PBMCs. The TCR sequence derives from a woman aged 40 to 50 in good health and CMV-seropositive.

This CDR3 is CASSVGTYNYNEQFF. The CDR3 nucleotides read TGTGCCAGCAGTGTGGGCACCTACAACTACAATGAGCAGTTCTTC. The rearrangement uses TRBV6-1 and TRBJ2-1, with D uncertain. This CDR3 contains 15 residues. Germline V lookup: CDR1 MNHNS, CDR2 SASEGT. The V end lost 4 bases, the J end lost 3 bases, and 13 bases lay between the germline ends.